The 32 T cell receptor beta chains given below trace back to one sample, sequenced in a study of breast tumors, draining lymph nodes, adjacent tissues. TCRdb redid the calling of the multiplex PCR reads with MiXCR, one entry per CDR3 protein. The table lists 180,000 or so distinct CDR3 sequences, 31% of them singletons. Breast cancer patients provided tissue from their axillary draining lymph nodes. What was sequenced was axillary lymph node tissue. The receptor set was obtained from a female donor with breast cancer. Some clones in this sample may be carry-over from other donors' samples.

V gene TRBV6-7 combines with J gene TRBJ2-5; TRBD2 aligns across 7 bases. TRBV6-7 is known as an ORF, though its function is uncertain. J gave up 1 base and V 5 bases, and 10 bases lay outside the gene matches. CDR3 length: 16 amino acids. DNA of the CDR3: TGTGCCAGCAGTCAACCGATGGGGGGGTCCCAAGAGACCCAGTACTTC. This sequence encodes CASSQPMGGSQETQYF.

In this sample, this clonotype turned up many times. CDR3 nucleotide sequence: TGTGCCAGCAGCTTGGAGCCAGGGATTGGCAATCAGCCCCAGCATTTT. Amino acid sequence: CASSLEPGIGNQPQHF. V is TRBV5-5 and J is TRBJ1-5, with a possible D match to TRBD1 (5 bases). V was pared by 0 bases and J by 2 bases, with 12 bases between. CDR1 and CDR2 from the germline V gene are SGHKS and YYEKEE (reference sequence). The CDR3 covers 16 residues.

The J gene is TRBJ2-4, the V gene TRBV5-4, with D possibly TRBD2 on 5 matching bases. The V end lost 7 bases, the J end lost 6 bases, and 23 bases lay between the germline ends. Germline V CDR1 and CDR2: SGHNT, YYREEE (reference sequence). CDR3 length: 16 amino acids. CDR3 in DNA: TGTGCCAGCCAAAGGACTCCGACCAAAGGAGGAAACATTCAGTACTTC. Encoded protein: CASQRTPTKGGNIQYF.

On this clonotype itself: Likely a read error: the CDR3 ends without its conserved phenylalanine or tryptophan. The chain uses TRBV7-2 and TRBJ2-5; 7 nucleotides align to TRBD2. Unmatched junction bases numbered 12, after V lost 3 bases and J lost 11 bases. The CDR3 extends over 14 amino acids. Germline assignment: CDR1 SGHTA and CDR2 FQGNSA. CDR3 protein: CASSLGGRRDTQYL. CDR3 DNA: TGTGCCAGCAGCTTGGGCGGGAGAAGAGATACGCAGTACCTC.

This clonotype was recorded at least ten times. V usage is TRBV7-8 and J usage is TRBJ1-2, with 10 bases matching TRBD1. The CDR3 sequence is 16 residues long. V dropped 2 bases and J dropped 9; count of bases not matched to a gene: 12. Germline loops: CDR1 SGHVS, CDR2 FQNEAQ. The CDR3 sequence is CASSLNPGQGFNSYTF. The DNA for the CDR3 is TGTGCCAGCAGCTTAAATCCGGGACAGGGGTTTAATAGCTACACCTTC.

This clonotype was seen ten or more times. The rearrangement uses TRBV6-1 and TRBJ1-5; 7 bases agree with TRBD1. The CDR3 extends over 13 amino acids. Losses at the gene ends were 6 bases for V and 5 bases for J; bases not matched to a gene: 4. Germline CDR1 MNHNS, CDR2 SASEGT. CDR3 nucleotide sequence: TGTGCCAGCAGGGGACAGTCTCATCAGCCCCAGCATTTT. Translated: CASRGQSHQPQHF.

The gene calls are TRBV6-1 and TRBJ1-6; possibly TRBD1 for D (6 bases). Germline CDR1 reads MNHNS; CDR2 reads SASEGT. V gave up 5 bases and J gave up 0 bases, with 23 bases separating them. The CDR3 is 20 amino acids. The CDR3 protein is CASSPGGGPPDFSYNSPLHF. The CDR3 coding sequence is TGTGCCAGCAGTCCGGGGGGGGGGCCACCTGATTTCTCCTATAATTCACCCCTCCACTTT.

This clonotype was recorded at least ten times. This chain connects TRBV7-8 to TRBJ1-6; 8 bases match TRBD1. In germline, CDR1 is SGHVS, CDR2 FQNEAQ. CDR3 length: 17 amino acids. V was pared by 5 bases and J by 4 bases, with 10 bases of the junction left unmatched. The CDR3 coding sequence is TGTGCCAGCAGCATAACGGACAGGGATTTTTATAATTCACCCCTCCACTTT. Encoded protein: CASSITDRDFYNSPLHF.

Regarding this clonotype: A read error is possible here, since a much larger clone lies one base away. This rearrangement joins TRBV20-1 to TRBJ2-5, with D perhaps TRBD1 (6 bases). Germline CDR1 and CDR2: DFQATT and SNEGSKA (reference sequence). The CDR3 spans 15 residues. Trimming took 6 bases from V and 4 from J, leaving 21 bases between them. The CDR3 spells CSARTNGVGAETQYF. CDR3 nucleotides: TGCAGTGCAAGAACAAATGGTGTGGGGGCAGAGACCCAGTACTTC.

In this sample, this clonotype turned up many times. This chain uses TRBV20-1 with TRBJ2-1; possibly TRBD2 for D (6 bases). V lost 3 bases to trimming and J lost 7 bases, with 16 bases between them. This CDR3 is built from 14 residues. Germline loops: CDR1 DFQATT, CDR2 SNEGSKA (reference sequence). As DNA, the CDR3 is TGCAGTGCTAGGGCGCCTCGTGGGGGGAATGAGCAGTTCTTC. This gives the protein CSARAPRGGNEQFF.

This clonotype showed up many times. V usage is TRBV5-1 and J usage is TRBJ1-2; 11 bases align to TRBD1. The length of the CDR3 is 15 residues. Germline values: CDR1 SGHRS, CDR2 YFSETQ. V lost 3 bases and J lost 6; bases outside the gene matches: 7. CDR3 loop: CASSYYRDRGDGYTF. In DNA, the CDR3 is TGCGCCAGCAGCTACTACCGGGACAGGGGGGATGGCTACACCTTC.

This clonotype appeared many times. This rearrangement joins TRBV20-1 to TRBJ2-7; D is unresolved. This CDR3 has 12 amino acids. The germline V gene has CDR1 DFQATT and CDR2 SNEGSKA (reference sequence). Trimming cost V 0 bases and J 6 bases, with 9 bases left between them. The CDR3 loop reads CSAREVDGEQYF. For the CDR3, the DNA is TGCAGTGCTAGAGAAGTAGACGGCGAGCAGTACTTC.

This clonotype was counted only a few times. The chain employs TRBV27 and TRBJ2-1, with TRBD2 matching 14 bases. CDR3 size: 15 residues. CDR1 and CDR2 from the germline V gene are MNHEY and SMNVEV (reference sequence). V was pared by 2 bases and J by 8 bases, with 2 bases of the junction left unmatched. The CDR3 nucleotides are TGTGCCAGCAGTTTAGGGACTAGCGGGAGATATGAGCAGTTCTTC. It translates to CASSLGTSGRYEQFF.

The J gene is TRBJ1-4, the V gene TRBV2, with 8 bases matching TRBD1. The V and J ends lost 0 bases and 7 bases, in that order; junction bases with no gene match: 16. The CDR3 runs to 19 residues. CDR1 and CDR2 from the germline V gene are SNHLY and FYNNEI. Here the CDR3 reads CASSEAKDSGYGTGEKLFF. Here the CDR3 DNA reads TGTGCCAGCAGTGAAGCGAAGGATAGCGGGTACGGGACAGGTGAAAAACTGTTTTTT.

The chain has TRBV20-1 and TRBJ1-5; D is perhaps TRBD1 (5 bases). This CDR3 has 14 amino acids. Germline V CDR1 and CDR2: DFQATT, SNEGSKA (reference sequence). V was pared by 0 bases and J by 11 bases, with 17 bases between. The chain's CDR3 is CSAREVAGVETQHF. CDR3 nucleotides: TGCAGTGCTAGAGAGGTAGCGGGGGTAGAGACCCAGCATTTT.

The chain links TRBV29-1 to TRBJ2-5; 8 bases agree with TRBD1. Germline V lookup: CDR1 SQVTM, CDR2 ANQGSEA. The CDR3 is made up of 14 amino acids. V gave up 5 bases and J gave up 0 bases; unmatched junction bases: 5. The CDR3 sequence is CSVPGGRDQETQYF. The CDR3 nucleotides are TGCAGCGTTCCAGGGGGCCGTGACCAAGAGACCCAGTACTTC.

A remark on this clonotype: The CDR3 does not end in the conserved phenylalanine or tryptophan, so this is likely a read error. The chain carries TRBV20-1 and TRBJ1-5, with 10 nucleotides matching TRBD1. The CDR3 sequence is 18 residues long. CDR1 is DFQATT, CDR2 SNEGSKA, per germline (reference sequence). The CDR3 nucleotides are TGCGGTGCTAGAGCCCCCCTCGGACAGGGGGAAGGAGGTCAGCCCCAGCATGGT. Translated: CGARAPLGQGEGGQPQHG.

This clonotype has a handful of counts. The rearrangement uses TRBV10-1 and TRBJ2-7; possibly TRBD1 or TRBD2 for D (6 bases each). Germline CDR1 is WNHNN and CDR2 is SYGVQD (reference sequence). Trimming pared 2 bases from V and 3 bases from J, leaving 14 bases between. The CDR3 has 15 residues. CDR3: CASSEAGGTNYEQYF. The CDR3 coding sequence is TGCGCCAGCAGTGAGGCCGGGGGCACTAACTACGAGCAGTACTTC.

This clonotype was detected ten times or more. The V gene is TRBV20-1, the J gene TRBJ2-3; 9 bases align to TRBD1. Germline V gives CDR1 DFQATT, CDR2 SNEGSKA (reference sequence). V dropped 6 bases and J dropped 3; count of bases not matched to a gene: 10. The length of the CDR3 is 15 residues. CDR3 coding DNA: TGCAGTGCAAGGAATGACAGGGGGGCGACAGATACGCAGTATTTT. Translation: CSARNDRGATDTQYF.

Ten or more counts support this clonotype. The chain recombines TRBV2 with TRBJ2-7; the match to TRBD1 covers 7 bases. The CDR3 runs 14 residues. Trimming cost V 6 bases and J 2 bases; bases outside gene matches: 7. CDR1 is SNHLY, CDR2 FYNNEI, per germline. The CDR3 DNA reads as TGTGCCAGCAGAGCTGGGACAGCTCCCTACGAGCAGTACTTC. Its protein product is CASRAGTAPYEQYF.

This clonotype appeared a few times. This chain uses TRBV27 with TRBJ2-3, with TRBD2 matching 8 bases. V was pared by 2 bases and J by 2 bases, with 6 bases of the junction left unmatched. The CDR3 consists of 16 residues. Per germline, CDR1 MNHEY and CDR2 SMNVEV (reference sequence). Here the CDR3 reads CASSLGVAGNTDTQYF. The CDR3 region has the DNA TGTGCCAGCAGTTTAGGGGTAGCGGGGAACACAGATACGCAGTATTTT.

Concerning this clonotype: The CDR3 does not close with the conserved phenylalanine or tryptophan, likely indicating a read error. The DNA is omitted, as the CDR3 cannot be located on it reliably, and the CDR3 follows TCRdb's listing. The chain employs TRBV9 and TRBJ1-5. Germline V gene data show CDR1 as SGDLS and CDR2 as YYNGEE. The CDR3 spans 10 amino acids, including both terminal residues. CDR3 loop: CASSPLTGGS.

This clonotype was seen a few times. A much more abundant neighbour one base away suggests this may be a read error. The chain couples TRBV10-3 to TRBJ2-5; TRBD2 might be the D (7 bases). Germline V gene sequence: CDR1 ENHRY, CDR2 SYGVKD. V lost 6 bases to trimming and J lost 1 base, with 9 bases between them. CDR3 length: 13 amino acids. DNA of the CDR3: TGTGCCATCAGACGGGGGGCCCAAGAGACCCAGTACTTC. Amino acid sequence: CAIRRGAQETQYF.

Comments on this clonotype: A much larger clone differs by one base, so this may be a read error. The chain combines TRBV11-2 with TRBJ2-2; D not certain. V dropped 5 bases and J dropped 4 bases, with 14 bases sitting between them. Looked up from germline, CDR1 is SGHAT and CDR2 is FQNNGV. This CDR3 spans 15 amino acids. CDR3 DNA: TGTGCCAGCAGCCCCATTATGAATTCCACCGGGGAGCTGTTTTTT. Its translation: CASSPIMNSTGELFF.

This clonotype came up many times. CDR3 in DNA: TGTGCCAGCAGCCCAGACGGAGGACGCTATGGCTACACCTTC. Protein: CASSPDGGRYGYTF. The chain joins TRBV5-6 to TRBJ1-2; D is undetermined. The germline gives CDR1 SGHDT, CDR2 YYEEEE. V gave up 4 bases and J gave up 4 bases, with 14 bases separating them. The CDR3 spans 14 residues.

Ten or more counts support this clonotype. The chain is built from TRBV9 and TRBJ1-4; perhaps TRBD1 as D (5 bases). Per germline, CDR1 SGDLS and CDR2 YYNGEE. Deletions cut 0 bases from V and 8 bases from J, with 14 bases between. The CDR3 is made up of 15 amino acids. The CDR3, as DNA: TGTGCCAGCAGCGTAGGTGAGGGGAGTAGGGAAAAACTGTTTTTT. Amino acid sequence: CASSVGEGSREKLFF.

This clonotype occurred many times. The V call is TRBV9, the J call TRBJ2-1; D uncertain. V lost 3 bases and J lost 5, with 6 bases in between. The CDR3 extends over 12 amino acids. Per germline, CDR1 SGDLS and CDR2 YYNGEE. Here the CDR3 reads CASSGSHNEQFF. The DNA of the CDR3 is TGTGCCAGCAGCGGAAGCCACAATGAGCAGTTCTTC.

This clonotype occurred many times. The CDR3 loop is CASSGQGRDSPLHF. The CDR3 DNA follows: TGTGCCAGCAGCGGACAGGGTCGTGATTCACCCCTCCACTTT. The rearrangement links TRBV7-9 to TRBJ1-6, with 8 bases aligning to TRBD1. Germline V gene sequence: CDR1 SEHNR, CDR2 FQNEAQ (reference sequence). This CDR3 region has 14 residues. J lost 8 bases, V lost 5 bases, and 5 bases had no gene match.

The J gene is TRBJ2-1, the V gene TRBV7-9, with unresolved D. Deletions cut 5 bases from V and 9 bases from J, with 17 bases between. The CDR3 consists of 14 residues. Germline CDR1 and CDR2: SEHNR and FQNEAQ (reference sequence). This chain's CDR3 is CASSACVKDGEQFF. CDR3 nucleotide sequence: TGTGCCAGCAGCGCCTGCGTTAAAGACGGTGAGCAGTTCTTC.

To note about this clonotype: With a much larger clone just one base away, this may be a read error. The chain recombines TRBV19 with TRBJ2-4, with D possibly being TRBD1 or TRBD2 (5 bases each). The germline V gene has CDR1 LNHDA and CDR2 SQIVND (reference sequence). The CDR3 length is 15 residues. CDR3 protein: CASSIGAYGGNIQHF. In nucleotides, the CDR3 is TGTGCCAGTAGTATCGGTGCGTATGGGGGAAACATTCAGCACTTC.

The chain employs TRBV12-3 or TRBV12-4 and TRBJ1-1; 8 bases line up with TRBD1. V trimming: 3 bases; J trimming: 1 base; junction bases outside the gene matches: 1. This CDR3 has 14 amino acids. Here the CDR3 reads CASSFQGANTEAFF. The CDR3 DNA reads TGTGCCAGCAGTTTTCAGGGGGCGAACACTGAAGCTTTCTTT.

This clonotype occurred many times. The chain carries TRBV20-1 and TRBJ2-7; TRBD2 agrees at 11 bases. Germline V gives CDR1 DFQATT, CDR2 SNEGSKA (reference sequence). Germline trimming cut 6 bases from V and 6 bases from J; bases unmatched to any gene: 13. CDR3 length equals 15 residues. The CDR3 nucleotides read TGCAGTGCAACCTTAGCGGGAGGGGCCCCTTCCGAGCAGTACTTC. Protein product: CSATLAGGAPSEQYF.